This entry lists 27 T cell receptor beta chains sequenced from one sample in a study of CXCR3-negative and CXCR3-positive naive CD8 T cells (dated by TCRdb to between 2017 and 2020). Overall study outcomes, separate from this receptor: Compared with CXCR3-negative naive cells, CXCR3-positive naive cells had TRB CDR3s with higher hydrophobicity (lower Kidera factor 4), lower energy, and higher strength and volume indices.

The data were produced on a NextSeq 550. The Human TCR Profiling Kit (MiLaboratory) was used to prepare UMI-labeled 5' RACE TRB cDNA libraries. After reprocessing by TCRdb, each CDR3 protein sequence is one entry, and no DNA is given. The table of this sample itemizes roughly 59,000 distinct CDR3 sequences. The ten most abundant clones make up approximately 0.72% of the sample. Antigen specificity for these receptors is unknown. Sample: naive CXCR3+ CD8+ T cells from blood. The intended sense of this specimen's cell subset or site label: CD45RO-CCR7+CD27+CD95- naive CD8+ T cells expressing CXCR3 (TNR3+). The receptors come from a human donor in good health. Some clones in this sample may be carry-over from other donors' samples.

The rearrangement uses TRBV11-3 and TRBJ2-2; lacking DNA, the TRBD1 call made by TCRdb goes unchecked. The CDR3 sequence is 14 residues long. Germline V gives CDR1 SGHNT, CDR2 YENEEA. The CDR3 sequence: CASGGFVNTGELFF.

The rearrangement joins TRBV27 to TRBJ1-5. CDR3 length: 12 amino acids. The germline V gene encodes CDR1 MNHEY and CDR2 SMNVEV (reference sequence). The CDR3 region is CASSIPNQPQHF.

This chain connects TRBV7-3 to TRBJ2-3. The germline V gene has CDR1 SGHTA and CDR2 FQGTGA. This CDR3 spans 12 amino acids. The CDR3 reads CASSSPTDTQYF. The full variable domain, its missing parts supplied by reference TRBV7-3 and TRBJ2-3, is GAGVSQTPSNKVTEKGKYVELRCDPISGHTALYWYRQSLGQGPEFLIYFQGTGAADDSGLPNDRFFAVRPEGSVSTLKIQRTERGDSAVYLCASSSPTDTQYFGPGTRLTVL.

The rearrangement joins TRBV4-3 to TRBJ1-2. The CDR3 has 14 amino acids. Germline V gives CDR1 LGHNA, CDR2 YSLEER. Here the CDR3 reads CASSQVAGRRGYTF.

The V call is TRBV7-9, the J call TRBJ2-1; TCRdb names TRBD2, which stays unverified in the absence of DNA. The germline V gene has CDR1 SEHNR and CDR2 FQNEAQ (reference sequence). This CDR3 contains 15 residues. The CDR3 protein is CASSPNLGEEDEQFF.

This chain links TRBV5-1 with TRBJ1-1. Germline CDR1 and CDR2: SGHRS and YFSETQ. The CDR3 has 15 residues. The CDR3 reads CASSGPGGEDTEAFF.

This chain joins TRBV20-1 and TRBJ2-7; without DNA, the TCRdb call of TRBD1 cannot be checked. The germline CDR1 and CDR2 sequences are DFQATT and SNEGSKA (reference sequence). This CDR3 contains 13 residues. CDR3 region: CSARDPQGGEQYF.

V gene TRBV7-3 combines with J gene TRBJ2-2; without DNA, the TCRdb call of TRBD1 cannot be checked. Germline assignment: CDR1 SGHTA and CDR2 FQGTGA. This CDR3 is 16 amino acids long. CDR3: CASSSGTGFNTGELFF.

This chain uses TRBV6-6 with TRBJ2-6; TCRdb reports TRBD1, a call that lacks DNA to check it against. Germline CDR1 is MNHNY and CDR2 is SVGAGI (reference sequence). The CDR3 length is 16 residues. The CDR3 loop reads CASSPEGDLGANVLTF.

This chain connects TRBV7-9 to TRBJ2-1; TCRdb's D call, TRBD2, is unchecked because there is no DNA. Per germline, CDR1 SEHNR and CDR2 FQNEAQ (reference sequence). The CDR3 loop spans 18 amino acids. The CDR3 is CASSPGLAGGTSYNEQFF.

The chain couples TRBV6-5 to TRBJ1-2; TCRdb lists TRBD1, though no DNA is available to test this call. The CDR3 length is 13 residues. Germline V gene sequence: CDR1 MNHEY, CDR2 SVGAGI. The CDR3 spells CASSYEIQGGYTF.

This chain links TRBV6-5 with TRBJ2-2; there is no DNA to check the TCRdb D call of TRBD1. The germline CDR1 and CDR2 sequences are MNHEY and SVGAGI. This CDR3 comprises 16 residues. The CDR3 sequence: CASSYSSGKLGGELFF.

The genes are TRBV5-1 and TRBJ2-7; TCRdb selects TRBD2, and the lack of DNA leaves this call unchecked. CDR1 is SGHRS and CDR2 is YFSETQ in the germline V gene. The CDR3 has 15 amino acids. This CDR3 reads CASSSEGRRFYEQYF.

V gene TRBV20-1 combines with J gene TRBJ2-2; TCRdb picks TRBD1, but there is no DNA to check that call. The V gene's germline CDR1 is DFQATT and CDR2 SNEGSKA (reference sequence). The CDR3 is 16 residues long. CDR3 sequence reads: CSAILPGGGAIGELFF.

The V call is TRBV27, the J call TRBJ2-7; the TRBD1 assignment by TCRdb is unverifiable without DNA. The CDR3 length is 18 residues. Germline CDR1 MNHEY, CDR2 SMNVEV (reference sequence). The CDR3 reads CASSLVDPGQINLYEQYF.

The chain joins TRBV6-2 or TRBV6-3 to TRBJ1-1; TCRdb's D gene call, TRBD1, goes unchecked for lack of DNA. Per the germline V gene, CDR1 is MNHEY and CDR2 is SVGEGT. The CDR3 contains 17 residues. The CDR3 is CASSYSIYTGGTDEAFF.

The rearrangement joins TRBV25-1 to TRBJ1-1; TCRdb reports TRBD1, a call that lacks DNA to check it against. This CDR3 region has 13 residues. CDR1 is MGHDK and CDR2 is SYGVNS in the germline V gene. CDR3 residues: CASSTRGSTEAFF.

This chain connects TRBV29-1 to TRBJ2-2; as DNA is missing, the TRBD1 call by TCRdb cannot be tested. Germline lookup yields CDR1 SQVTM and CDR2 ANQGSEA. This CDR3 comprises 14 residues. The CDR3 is CSVEARGNTGELFF.

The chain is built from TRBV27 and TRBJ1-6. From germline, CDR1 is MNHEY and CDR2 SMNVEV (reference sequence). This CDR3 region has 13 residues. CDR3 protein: CASSLLLYSPLHF.

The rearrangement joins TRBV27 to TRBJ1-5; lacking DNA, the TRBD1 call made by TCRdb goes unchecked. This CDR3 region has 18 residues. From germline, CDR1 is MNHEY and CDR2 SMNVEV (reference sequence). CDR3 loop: CASSLSAPGTPDIEPQHF.

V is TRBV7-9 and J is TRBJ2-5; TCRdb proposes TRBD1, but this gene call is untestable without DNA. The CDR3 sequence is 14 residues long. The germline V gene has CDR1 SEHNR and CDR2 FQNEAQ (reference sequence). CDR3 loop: CASSNTRGRETQYF.

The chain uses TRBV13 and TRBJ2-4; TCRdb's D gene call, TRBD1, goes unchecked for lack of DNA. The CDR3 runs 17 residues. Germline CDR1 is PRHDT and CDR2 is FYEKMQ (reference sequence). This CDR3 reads CASSGYGTGFPKNIQYF.

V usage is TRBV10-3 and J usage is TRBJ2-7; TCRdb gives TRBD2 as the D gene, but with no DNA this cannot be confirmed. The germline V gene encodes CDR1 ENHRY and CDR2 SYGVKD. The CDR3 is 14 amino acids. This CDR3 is CAISEGGGVYEQYF.

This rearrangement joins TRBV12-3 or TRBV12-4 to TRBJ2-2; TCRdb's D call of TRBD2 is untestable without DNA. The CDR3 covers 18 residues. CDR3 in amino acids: CASSSPELAGRNTGELFF.

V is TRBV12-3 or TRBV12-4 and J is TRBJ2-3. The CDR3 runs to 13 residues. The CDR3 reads CASSRYATDTQYF.

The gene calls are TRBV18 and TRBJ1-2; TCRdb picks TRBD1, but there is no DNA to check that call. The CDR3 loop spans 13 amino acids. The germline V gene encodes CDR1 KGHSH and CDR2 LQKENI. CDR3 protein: CASSPGDSLGYTF.

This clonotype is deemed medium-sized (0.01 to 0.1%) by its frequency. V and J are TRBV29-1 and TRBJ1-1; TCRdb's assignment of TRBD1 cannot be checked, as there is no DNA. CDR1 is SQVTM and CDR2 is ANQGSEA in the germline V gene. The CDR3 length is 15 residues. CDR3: CSVTEDSGTDTEAFF.